Listed here are 5 T cell receptor beta chains from one sample, sequenced in a study of blood T cell repertoires in COVID-19. TCRdb's copy holds only in-frame clones and misses some; the assay was immunoSEQ multiplex PCR. The sample has approximately 250,000 clones, just under 90% seen once. The material sequenced was PBMCs or T cells enriched from blood (not recorded which). The receptors shown here come from a woman younger than 45 with acute COVID-19.

V usage is TRBV5-1 and J usage is TRBJ2-3; a possible D gene is TRBD1 (5 bases). This CDR3 is built from 14 residues. The germline gives CDR1 SGHRS, CDR2 YFSETQ. V shed 4 bases and J shed 1 base, with 10 bases lying between them. CDR3 amino acids: CASSLGAGTDTQYF. CDR3 nucleotides: TGCGCCAGCAGCCTAGGGGCGGGCACAGATACGCAGTATTTT.

The gene calls are TRBV27 and TRBJ2-1; no firm D call. Germline V lookup: CDR1 MNHEY, CDR2 SMNVEV (reference sequence). The CDR3 loop spans 12 amino acids. With 7 bases removed from V and 7 bases from J, the gap between germline ends came to 11 bases. DNA of the CDR3: TGTGCCAGCACTAGTGTCTTGAATGAGCAGTTCTTC. This gives the protein CASTSVLNEQFF.

V usage is TRBV11-2 and J usage is TRBJ1-2, with 9 nucleotides matching TRBD1. Germline lookup yields CDR1 SGHAT and CDR2 FQNNGV. This CDR3 spans 14 amino acids. With V trimmed by 5 bases and J by 7 bases, 8 bases remained unmatched. The CDR3 loop is CASSAGQGLSGYTF. CDR3 DNA sequence: TGTGCCAGCAGCGCAGGACAGGGGCTTTCTGGCTACACCTTC.

There are a few counts of this clone. J is TRBJ2-2 and V is TRBV7-9; tentatively, D is TRBD1 (6 bases). Germline V gives CDR1 SEHNR, CDR2 FQNEAQ (reference sequence). V was shortened by 5 bases and J by 0 bases, with 13 bases between the two germline ends. This CDR3 is 16 amino acids long. The CDR3 here is CASSPRTAANTGELFF. CDR3 bases: TGTGCCAGCAGCCCGAGGACAGCCGCGAACACCGGGGAGCTGTTTTTT.

The rearrangement uses TRBV4-2 and TRBJ1-4; D not certain. CDR1 and CDR2 from the germline V gene are LGHNA and YNFKEQ. The germline V and J ends were trimmed by 1 base and 0 bases, with 12 bases remaining between them. This CDR3 comprises 17 residues. CDR3 nucleotides: TGTGCCAGCAGCCAAGTATCGGGGTTTGCAACTAATGAAAAACTGTTTTTT. It encodes CASSQVSGFATNEKLFF.